This entry is about one TCR beta chain. This sample is drawn from a study of patients and donors after allogeneic stem cell transplantation. MiXCR was run by TCRdb on the RT-PCR reads, yielding one entry per CDR3 protein. The sample includes under 30,000 distinct CDR3 sequences, 8% to 10% of them seen just once. Material for sequencing was blood, either unsorted or a sorted T cell fraction (not recorded which). The source is a human donor who was either an allogeneic HSCT recipient or a stem cell or donor lymphocyte infusion donor (not recorded which). It is not recorded whose cells these are; they may come from a transplant donor.

CDR3 residues: CASAQGAYGYTF. In DNA, the CDR3 is TGTGCCAGCGCCCAGGGGGCGTATGGCTACACCTTC. J is TRBJ1-2 and V is TRBV6-2 or TRBV6-3; 8 positions agree with TRBD1. CDR1 is MNHEY, CDR2 SVGEGT, per germline. Germline trimming cut 8 bases from V and 5 bases from J; bases unmatched to any gene: 4. The CDR3 loop spans 12 amino acids.